These 26 T cell receptor beta chains were all obtained from the same sample, sequenced in a study of T cell responses to AZD1222 COVID-19 vaccine. Some clones are missing from TCRdb's copy, which holds only in-frame ones; the method was immunoSEQ multiplex PCR. Among approximately 270,000 clones listed, 90% to 95% were seen once. Sample: peripheral blood, taken 28 days after the second AZD1222 dose. Receptor source: an adult who received the AZD1222 COVID-19 vaccine.

The CDR3 bases are TGTGCCAGTAATTTAGCGGGAGGAATAAATGAGCAGTTCTTC. It yields the protein CASNLAGGINEQFF. The chain joins TRBV19 to TRBJ2-1; 10 bases fit TRBD2. Germline V lookup: CDR1 LNHDA, CDR2 SQIVND (reference sequence). J gave up 7 bases and V 7 bases, and 7 bases lay outside the gene matches. The CDR3 is 14 amino acids.

V usage is TRBV3-1 (or the pseudogene TRBV3-2) and J usage is TRBJ2-1; perhaps TRBD1 as D (6 bases). V was pared by 1 base and J by 6 bases, with 13 bases between. Looked up from germline, CDR1 is LGHDT and CDR2 is YNNKEL (reference sequence). The CDR3 runs 15 residues. The chain's CDR3 is CASSQVMGAPNEQFF. The CDR3, as DNA: TGTGCCAGCAGCCAAGTAATGGGGGCCCCCAATGAGCAGTTCTTC.

V usage is TRBV5-6 and J usage is TRBJ2-3, with D perhaps being TRBD1 or TRBD2 (5 bases each). Germline CDR1 reads SGHDT; CDR2 reads YYEEEE. The V gene lost 3 bases and the J gene lost 6 bases, with 14 bases spanning the gap. This CDR3 region has 14 residues. CDR3 protein: CASSSGAVRDTQYF. CDR3 nucleotides: TGTGCCAGCAGCTCCGGGGCCGTTAGGGATACGCAGTATTTT. Supplemented by reference TRBV5-6 and TRBJ2-3, the full variable domain reads DAGVTQSPTHLIKTRGQQVTLRCSPKSGHDTVSWYQQALGQGPQFIFQYYEEEERQRGNFPDRFSGHQFPNYSSELNVNALLLGDSALYLCASSSGAVRDTQYFGPGTRLTVL.

The V and J genes are TRBV6-5 and TRBJ1-1; 8 bases align to TRBD1. After removal of 8 bases from V and 1 base from J, the junction contained 3 bases not matched to a gene. Per the germline V gene, CDR1 is MNHEY and CDR2 is SVGAGI. The CDR3 covers 13 residues. CDR3 sequence: CASPGTGNTEAFF. The DNA for the CDR3 is TGTGCCAGCCCCGGGACAGGGAACACTGAAGCTTTCTTT.

The gene calls are TRBV29-1 and TRBJ2-7, with 10 bases aligning to TRBD1. The germline CDR1 and CDR2 sequences are SQVTM and ANQGSEA. The CDR3 covers 17 residues. Trimming removed 6 bases from V and 5 bases from J; junction bases left unmatched: 19. CDR3 in amino acids: CSVKPYGETGGKDEQYF. In nucleotides, the CDR3 is TGCAGCGTCAAACCGTACGGGGAGACAGGGGGCAAGGACGAGCAGTACTTC.

The rearrangement links TRBV2 to TRBJ2-7, with 12 bases that match TRBD1. V lost 4 bases and J lost 5; bases outside the gene matches: 9. Looked up from germline, CDR1 is SNHLY and CDR2 is FYNNEI. This CDR3 has 16 residues. The CDR3 is CASSGRAGTGGHEQYF. The CDR3 coding sequence is TGTGCCAGCAGTGGAAGGGCCGGGACAGGGGGCCACGAGCAGTACTTC.

The chain employs TRBV6-2 or TRBV6-3 and TRBJ2-7; no reliable D call. V was trimmed by 0 bases and J by 7 bases, leaving 16 bases between them. This CDR3 region has 15 residues. Per the germline V gene, CDR1 is MNHEY and CDR2 is SVGEGT. The CDR3 nucleotides read TGTGCCAGCAGTTACTCGGAATTCCGGACCCTTGAGCAGTACTTC. Translating gives CASSYSEFRTLEQYF.

V gene TRBV14 combines with J gene TRBJ2-1; D gene ambiguous. V was pared by 1 base and J by 4 bases, with 11 bases between. The CDR3 spans 15 residues. Germline lookup yields CDR1 SGHDN and CDR2 FVKESK. CDR3 region: CASSQALWVYNEQFF. In nucleotides, the CDR3 is TGTGCCAGCAGCCAAGCCCTGTGGGTTTACAATGAGCAGTTCTTC. Full variable domain (outside the CDR3, taken from reference TRBV14 and TRBJ2-1): EAGVTQFPSHSVIEKGQTVTLRCDPISGHDNLYWYRRVMGKEIKFLLHFVKESKQDESGMPNNRFLAERTGGTYSTLKVQPAELEDSGVYFCASSQALWVYNEQFFGPGTRLTVL.

The chain carries TRBV5-6 and TRBJ1-1, with a tentative D call TRBD1 (6 bases). From germline, CDR1 is SGHDT and CDR2 YYEEEE. Trimming removed 5 bases at V and 1 base at J, with 24 bases between. The CDR3 consists of 18 residues. The CDR3 is CASRLGWGAWTSNTEAFF. CDR3 nucleotides: TGTGCCAGCAGGCTGGGCTGGGGGGCTTGGACCTCGAACACTGAAGCTTTCTTT.

V usage is TRBV27 and J usage is TRBJ1-2; D remains ambiguous. Germline V gene sequence: CDR1 MNHEY, CDR2 SMNVEV (reference sequence). With 2 bases removed from V and 1 base from J, the gap between germline ends came to 8 bases. The CDR3 has 14 amino acids. Here the CDR3 DNA reads TGTGCCAGCAGTTTAAAGCCGCTTAACTATGGCTACACCTTC. Translated: CASSLKPLNYGYTF.

The rearrangement joins TRBV5-1 to TRBJ1-2; tentative D call: TRBD1 (6 bases). V shed 2 bases and J shed 7 bases, with 18 bases lying between them. Per the germline V gene, CDR1 is SGHRS and CDR2 is YFSETQ. The CDR3 has 15 residues. The CDR3 loop is CASSFLPDSRGGYTF. The DNA of the CDR3 is TGCGCCAGCAGCTTCTTACCGGACAGTAGGGGTGGCTACACCTTC. Full variable domain (remainder filled in from reference TRBV5-1 and TRBJ1-2): KAGVTQTPRYLIKTRGQQVTLSCSPISGHRSVSWYQQTPGQGLQFLFEYFSETQRNKGNFPGRFSGRQFSNSRSEMNVSTLELGDSALYLCASSFLPDSRGGYTFGSGTRLTVV.

The rearrangement joins TRBV5-1 to TRBJ1-6; perhaps TRBD1 as D (6 bases). CDR1 and CDR2 (germline): SGHRS, YFSETQ. The CDR3 spans 15 residues. V lost 0 bases, J lost 9 bases, and 13 bases lay in between. The CDR3 loop reads CASSLEQGGGSPLHF. DNA of the CDR3: TGCGCCAGCAGCTTGGAACAGGGAGGCGGTTCACCCCTCCACTTT. The variable domain in full, completed from reference TRBV5-1 and TRBJ1-6, reads KAGVTQTPRYLIKTRGQQVTLSCSPISGHRSVSWYQQTPGQGLQFLFEYFSETQRNKGNFPGRFSGRQFSNSRSEMNVSTLELGDSALYLCASSLEQGGGSPLHFGNGTRLTVT.

This clone appeared once. J is TRBJ1-2 and V is TRBV9, with 7 bases aligning to TRBD1. Germline-derived CDR1 and CDR2 are SGDLS and YYNGEE. CDR3 length equals 17 residues. V lost 3 bases, J lost 8 bases, and 19 bases stayed unmatched. CDR3 sequence reads: CASSEMGQTISLGGYTF. Here the CDR3 DNA reads TGTGCCAGCAGCGAGATGGGACAGACTATAAGCTTGGGGGGCTACACCTTC.

V usage is TRBV11-2 and J usage is TRBJ1-1; D remains ambiguous. V lost 0 bases, J lost 1 base, and 18 bases lay in between. The germline V gene encodes CDR1 SGHAT and CDR2 FQNNGV. The CDR3 has 18 residues. CDR3 nucleotides: TGTGCCAGCAGCTTAGACATCCCCCCACAGAGGTGGAACACTGAAGCTTTCTTT. This codes for CASSLDIPPQRWNTEAFF.

This sequence joins TRBV11-2 and TRBJ1-2; 7 bases are shared with TRBD1. Germline V gene data show CDR1 as SGHAT and CDR2 as FQNNGV. The CDR3 length is 15 residues. Trimming removed 5 bases from V and 3 bases from J; junction bases left unmatched: 9. The CDR3 DNA is TGTGCCAGCAGCGTCCCCGCGGGACAGCACTATGGCTACACCTTC. This encodes CASSVPAGQHYGYTF. The full variable domain, its missing parts supplied by reference TRBV11-2 and TRBJ1-2, is EAGVAQSPRYKIIEKRQSVAFWCNPISGHATLYWYQQILGQGPKLLIQFQNNGVVDDSQLPKDRFSAERLKGVDSTLKIQPAKLEDSAVYLCASSVPAGQHYGYTFGSGTRLTVV.

The gene calls are TRBV2 and TRBJ2-3; tentatively, D is TRBD2 (6 bases). Trimming left V 5 bases short and J 12 bases short, with 12 bases between. This CDR3 is 11 amino acids long. The V gene's germline CDR1 is SNHLY and CDR2 FYNNEI. The CDR3 DNA sequence: TGTGCCAGCAGTTGGAGGGCGGACCAGTATTTT. It encodes CASSWRADQYF.

The chain uses TRBV3-1 (or the pseudogene TRBV3-2) and TRBJ2-5; unclear D gene. V lost 5 bases to trimming and J lost 5 bases, with 21 bases between them. Looked up from germline, CDR1 is LGHDT and CDR2 is YNNKEL (reference sequence). The CDR3 extends over 16 amino acids. The CDR3 DNA reads as TGTGCCAGCAGCTACCGTCCGGCCGGGCTCCGGGAGACCCAGTACTTC. Translation: CASSYRPAGLRETQYF.

V is TRBV18 and J is TRBJ1-1; the D gene is possibly TRBD1 (6 bases). Per the germline V gene, CDR1 is KGHSH and CDR2 is LQKENI. Trimming pared 7 bases from V and 4 bases from J, leaving 16 bases between. The CDR3 contains 14 residues. As DNA, the CDR3 is TGTGCCAGCTTAGAAGGGGGATGGACCACTGAAGCTTTCTTT. Translating it yields CASLEGGWTTEAFF.

The chain is built from TRBV9 and TRBJ2-3; 7 nucleotides agree with TRBD2. Germline loops: CDR1 SGDLS, CDR2 YYNGEE. The CDR3 sequence is 16 residues long. The trim removed 0 bases at V and 4 bases at J, leaving 8 bases unmatched. The CDR3 here is CASSVGWRERSDTQYF. The CDR3 coding sequence is TGTGCCAGCAGCGTAGGTTGGCGGGAGCGGTCAGATACGCAGTATTTT.

The chain uses TRBV7-3 and TRBJ1-5; 7 bases match TRBD1. The V segment lost 5 bases and the J segment 0 bases; nucleotides outside the gene matches: 13. Per the germline V gene, CDR1 is SGHTA and CDR2 is FQGTGA. This CDR3 spans 18 amino acids. The CDR3 loop reads CASSVHDGTAHSNQPQHF. In DNA, the CDR3 is TGTGCCAGCAGCGTTCACGATGGGACAGCTCATAGCAATCAGCCCCAGCATTTT.

The chain employs TRBV7-2 and TRBJ2-7, with 8 bases fitting TRBD1. From germline, CDR1 is SGHTA and CDR2 FQGNSA. This CDR3 region has 14 residues. The junction had 5 bases not matched to a gene; V was cut back by 1 base and J by 6 bases. The CDR3 loop is CASSLGTGNFEQYF. CDR3 DNA: TGTGCCAGCAGCTTAGGGACAGGGAATTTCGAGCAGTACTTC.

The chain couples TRBV30 to TRBJ2-3, with a possible D match to TRBD2 (5 bases). Trimming took off 0 bases at V and 2 bases at J, with 12 bases between the two ends. The germline V gene has CDR1 GTSNPN and CDR2 SVGIG (reference sequence). CDR3 length: 15 residues. DNA of the CDR3: TGTGCCTGGAGTGTGATCGCGGGCTACACAGATACGCAGTATTTT. Translation: CAWSVIAGYTDTQYF.

The chain recombines TRBV28 with TRBJ1-4, with 11 nucleotides matching TRBD1. Trimming at V came to 6 bases and at J to 6 bases, leaving 6 bases not matched to a gene. The CDR3 is made up of 15 amino acids. From germline, CDR1 is MDHEN and CDR2 SYDVKM. This CDR3 reads CASSLPGQGDEKLFF. The CDR3 DNA sequence: TGTGCCAGCAGCCTCCCGGGACAGGGGGATGAAAAACTGTTTTTT. Drawing the rest from reference TRBV28 and TRBJ1-4, the complete variable domain is DVKVTQSSRYLVKRTGEKVFLECVQDMDHENMFWYRQDPGLGLRLIYFSYDVKMKEKGDIPEGYSVSREKKERFSLILESASTNQTSMYLCASSLPGQGDEKLFFGSGTQLSVL.

This rearrangement joins TRBV11-1 to TRBJ1-6; D unclear. Germline V gene lookup returns CDR1 SGHAT and CDR2 FQDESV (reference sequence). V lost 3 bases, J lost 8 bases, and 8 bases lay in between. The CDR3 is 13 amino acids. CDR3 coding DNA: TGTGCCAGCAGCTTGGGTCGGGATTCACCCCTCCACTTT. Translated, it gives CASSLGRDSPLHF. The full variable domain, its missing parts supplied by reference TRBV11-1 and TRBJ1-6, is EAEVAQSPRYKITEKSQAVAFWCDPISGHATLYWYRQILGQGPELLVQFQDESVVDDSQLPKDRFSAERLKGVDSTLKIQPAELGDSAMYLCASSLGRDSPLHFGNGTRLTVT.

The J gene is TRBJ1-4, the V gene TRBV28; D is undetermined. There are 16 residues in the CDR3. Trimming removed 5 bases at V and 0 bases at J, with 13 bases between. The germline gives CDR1 MDHEN, CDR2 SYDVKM. The DNA for the CDR3 is TGTGCCAGCAGTCTACTATTAGGTGCAACTAATGAAAAACTGTTTTTT. This sequence encodes CASSLLLGATNEKLFF.

The chain links TRBV3-1 (or the pseudogene TRBV3-2) to TRBJ1-6, with D uncertain. CDR1 is LGHDT and CDR2 is YNNKEL in the germline V gene (reference sequence). The V and J ends lost 6 bases and 7 bases respectively, with 13 bases between them. The CDR3 spans 14 residues. CDR3 amino acids: CASRDRRGNSPLHF. CDR3 in DNA: TGTGCCAGCAGGGACCGGAGAGGGAATTCACCCCTCCACTTT.